This TCR beta chain emerged from a study of radiotherapy plus CTLA-4 blockade in lung cancer. Sequencing was performed with immunoSEQ multiplex PCR; in TCRdb, only in-frame clones are kept and a portion is missing. The table has over 70,000 clones, about 86% seen once. This clone was counted only a few times. Its matching antigen is unknown. CDR1 SGHRS and CDR2 YFSETQ come from the germline V gene. V was pared by 7 bases and J by 0 bases, with 7 bases of the junction left unmatched. The length of the CDR3 is 15 residues. Study-wide points: After radiotherapy and ipilimumab, tumor-derived clones expanded in peripheral blood.

V usage is TRBV5-1 and J usage is TRBJ1-3; 7 bases match TRBD1. The sequencing used peripheral blood, collected from a patient treated with radiotherapy plus ipilimumab. The receptor comes from a human donor with non-small cell lung cancer who had a partial response to radiotherapy plus ipilimumab. The CDR3 region has the DNA TGCGCCAGCCAACAGGGGACTCTCTCTGGAAACACCATATATTTT. Residues: CASQQGTLSGNTIYF.